This TCR beta chain was captured by sequencing in a study of blood T cell repertoires in COVID-19. Overall study context: Material from acute and convalescent COVID-19 was sourced from the United States, Italy and Spain. Sources were T cells, B-cell-depleted T cells, or PBMCs; the material itself was cDNA or gDNA.

In the original processing: Using reference gene primer amplification, nucleated cell counts were estimated. Produced via immunoSEQ multiplex PCR; TCRdb's table is partial and in-frame only. V, J and clone size are those of that table, while D and trimming were read from the DNA. The sample consists of some 400,000 clones, around 87% of them appearing once. The CDR3 runs 12 residues. The trim removed 6 bases at V and 6 bases at J, leaving 1 base unmatched. Germline CDR1 MGHDK, CDR2 SYGVNS. Followed longitudinally, the Seattle patients had been enrolled during active infection. This chain joins TRBV25-1 and TRBJ2-7, with 11 bases fitting TRBD2. The receptor's source is a woman aged 30 to 39 with COVID-19, enrolled during active disease. Sequencing was carried out using peripheral blood. The CDR3 sequence: CASRGLAGEQYF. The CDR3 DNA follows: TGTGCCAGCAGAGGACTAGCGGGCGAGCAGTACTTC.